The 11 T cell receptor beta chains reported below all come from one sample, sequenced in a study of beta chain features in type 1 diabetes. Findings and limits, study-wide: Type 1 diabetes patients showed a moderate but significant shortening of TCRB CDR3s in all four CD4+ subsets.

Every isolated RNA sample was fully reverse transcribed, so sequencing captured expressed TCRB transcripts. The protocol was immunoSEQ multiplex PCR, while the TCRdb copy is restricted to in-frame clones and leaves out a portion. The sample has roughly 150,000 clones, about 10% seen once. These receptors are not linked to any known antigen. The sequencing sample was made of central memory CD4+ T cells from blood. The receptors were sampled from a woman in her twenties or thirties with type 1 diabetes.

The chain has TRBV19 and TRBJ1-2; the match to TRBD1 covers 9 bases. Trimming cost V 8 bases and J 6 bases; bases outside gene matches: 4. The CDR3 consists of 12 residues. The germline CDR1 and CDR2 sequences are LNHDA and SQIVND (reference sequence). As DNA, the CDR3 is TGTGCCAGTGTCACAGGGGGCGATGGCTACACCTTC. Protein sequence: CASVTGGDGYTF.

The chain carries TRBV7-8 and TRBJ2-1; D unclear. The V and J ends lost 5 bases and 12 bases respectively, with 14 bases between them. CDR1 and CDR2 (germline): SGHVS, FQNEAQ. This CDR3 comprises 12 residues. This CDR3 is CASSPDSPGQFF. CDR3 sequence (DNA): TGTGCCAGCAGCCCAGACTCACCGGGGCAGTTCTTC.

The CDR3 spells CASRQGWTGELFF. In DNA, the CDR3 is TGTGCCTCCCGACAGGGATGGACCGGGGAGCTGTTTTTT. The chain links TRBV30 to TRBJ2-2; 7 positions match TRBD1. Germline loops: CDR1 GTSNPN, CDR2 SVGIG (reference sequence). The CDR3 is made up of 13 amino acids. The J segment lost 5 bases and the V segment lost 7 bases, leaving 7 bases of the junction unmatched.

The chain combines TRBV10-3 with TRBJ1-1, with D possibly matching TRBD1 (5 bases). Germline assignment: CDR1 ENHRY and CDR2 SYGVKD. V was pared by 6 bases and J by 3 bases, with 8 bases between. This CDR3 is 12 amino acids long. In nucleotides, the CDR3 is TGTGCCATCAGGGAAGGGGACACTGAAGCTTTCTTT. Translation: CAIREGDTEAFF.

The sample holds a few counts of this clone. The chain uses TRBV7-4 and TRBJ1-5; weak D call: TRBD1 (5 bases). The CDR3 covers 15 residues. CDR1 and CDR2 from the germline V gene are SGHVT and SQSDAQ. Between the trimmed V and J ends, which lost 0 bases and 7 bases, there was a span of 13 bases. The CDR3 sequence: CASSLAPGESQPQHF. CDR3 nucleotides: TGTGCCAGCAGCTTAGCCCCGGGGGAGAGCCAGCCCCAGCATTTT.

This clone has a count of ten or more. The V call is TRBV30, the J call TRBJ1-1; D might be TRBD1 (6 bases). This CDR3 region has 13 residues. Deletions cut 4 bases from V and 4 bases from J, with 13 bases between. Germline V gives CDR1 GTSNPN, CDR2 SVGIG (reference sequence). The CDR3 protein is CAWNRDIGTEAFF. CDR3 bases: TGTGCCTGGAACAGGGACATCGGCACTGAAGCTTTCTTT.

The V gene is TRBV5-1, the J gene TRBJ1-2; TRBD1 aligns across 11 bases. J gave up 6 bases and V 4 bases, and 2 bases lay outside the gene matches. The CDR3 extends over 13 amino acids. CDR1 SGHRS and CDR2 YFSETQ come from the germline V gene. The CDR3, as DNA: TGCGCCAGCAGCCGGACAGGGGGCGATGGCTACACCTTC. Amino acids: CASSRTGGDGYTF.

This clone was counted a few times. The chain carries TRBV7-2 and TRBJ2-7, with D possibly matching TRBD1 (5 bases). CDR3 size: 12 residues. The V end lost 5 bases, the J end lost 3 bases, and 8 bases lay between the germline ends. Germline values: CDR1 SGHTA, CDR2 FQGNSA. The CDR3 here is CASSQQVYEQYF. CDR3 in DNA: TGTGCCAGCAGCCAACAGGTCTACGAGCAGTACTTC.

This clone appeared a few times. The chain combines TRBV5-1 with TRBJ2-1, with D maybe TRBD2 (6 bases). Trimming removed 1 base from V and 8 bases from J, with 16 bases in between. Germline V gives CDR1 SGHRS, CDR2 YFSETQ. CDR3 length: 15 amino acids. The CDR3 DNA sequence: TGCGCCAGCAGCTTGCGGACGGAGGGGTCTGATGAGCAGTTCTTC. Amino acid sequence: CASSLRTEGSDEQFF. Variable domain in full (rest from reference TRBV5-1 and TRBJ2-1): KAGVTQTPRYLIKTRGQQVTLSCSPISGHRSVSWYQQTPGQGLQFLFEYFSETQRNKGNFPGRFSGRQFSNSRSEMNVSTLELGDSALYLCASSLRTEGSDEQFFGPGTRLTVL.

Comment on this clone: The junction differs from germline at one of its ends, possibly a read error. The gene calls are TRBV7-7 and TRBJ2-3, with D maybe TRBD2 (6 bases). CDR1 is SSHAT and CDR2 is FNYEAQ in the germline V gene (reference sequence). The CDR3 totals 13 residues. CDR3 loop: CASSLAEDDTQYF. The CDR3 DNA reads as TGTGCTAGCAGCTTAGCGGAGGATGATACGCAGTATTTT.

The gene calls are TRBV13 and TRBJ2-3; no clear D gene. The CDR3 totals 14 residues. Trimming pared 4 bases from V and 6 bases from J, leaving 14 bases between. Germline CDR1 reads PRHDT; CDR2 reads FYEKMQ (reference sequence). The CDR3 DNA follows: TGTGCCAGCAGCTCCTCTTTAGTGAGGGATACGCAGTATTTT. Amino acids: CASSSSLVRDTQYF.